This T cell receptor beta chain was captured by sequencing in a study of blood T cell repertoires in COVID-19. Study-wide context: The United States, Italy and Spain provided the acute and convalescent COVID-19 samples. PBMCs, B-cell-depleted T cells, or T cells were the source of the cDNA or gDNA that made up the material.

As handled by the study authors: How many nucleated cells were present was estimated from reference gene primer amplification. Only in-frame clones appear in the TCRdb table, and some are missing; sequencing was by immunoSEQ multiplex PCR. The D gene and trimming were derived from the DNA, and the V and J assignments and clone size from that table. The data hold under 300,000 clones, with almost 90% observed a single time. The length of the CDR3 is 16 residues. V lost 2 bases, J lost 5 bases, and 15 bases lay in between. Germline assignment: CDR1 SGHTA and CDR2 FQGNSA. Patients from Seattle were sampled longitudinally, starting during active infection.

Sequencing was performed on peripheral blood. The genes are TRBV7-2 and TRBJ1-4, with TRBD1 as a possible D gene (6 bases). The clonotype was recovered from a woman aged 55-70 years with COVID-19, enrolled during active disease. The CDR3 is CASSLPLGGGNEKLFF. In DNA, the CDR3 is TGTGCCAGCAGCTTACCATTAGGGGGGGGCAATGAAAAACTGTTTTTT. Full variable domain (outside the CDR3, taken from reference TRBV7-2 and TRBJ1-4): GAGVSQSPSNKVTEKGKDVELRCDPISGHTALYWYRQSLGQGLEFLIYFQGNSAPDKSGLPSDRFSAERTGGSVSTLTIQRTQQEDSAVYLCASSLPLGGGNEKLFFGSGTQLSVL.